This TCR beta chain came from a study of vaccination and CD4 T cells after COVID-19. Study overall: Post-diagnosis, post-COVID samples were collected after a median about 95 days, ranging 35 to 161. Overlapping spike peptides served as the stimulus for the cells. These peptides came from SARS-CoV-2 and from the common cold coronaviruses HCoV-NL63, HCoV-OC43 and HCoV-229E.

Trimming stripped 7 bases from V and 0 bases from J, with 13 bases between. Germline assignment: CDR1 MNHNS and CDR2 SASEGT. CDR3 length: 16 amino acids. As concerns this clonotype: Its antigen is still unknown.

The treatment is: approximately 9-day PBMC culture with coronavirus spike peptide pools or control peptides (ViraFEST assay). Negative selection was the method that isolated CD4+ T cells after around 9 days of culture. Researchers used the Oncomine TCR Beta short-read assay to sequence DNA from cultured CD4+ T cells. Scientists extracted genomic DNA from CD4+ T cells grown in culture. TCRdb recomputed calls from the PCR reads with MiXCR, one row per CDR3 protein. The data contain under 25,000 distinct CDR3 sequences, roughly 55% of them seen just once; the ten biggest clones take up 7.5%. The sequenced sample was CD4+ T cells from blood, cultured in vitro. The chain carries TRBV6-1 and TRBJ1-6; D call uncertain. The TCR originated in a human donor who had recovered from COVID-19. The DNA of the CDR3 is TGTGCCAGCAAAACGCAGACCTTCTCCTATAATTCACCCCTCCACTTT. It translates to CASKTQTFSYNSPLHF.